The clone carrying this T cell receptor beta chain was counted ten times or more. Its specificity is not known. Study-level points and caveats: The larger cohort examined one V-J beta rearrangement, not whole repertoires. The TCR gene usage of tumor memory CD4+ T cells clustered together with blood and lymph node memory CD4+ cells and with lymph node naive CD4+ cells.

Naive CD4+ T cells were purified with Tregs depleted by CD25. Trimming removed 10 bases from V and 8 bases from J; junction bases left unmatched: 11. Looked up from germline, CDR1 is ENHRY and CDR2 is SYGVKD. CDR3 length: 13 amino acids. Constant-region reverse primers amplified full-length variable regions, followed by semi-nested Nested Universal Primer A PCR. Via MiXCR, TCRdb re-called the 5' RACE reads, giving one row per CDR3 protein. The table includes roughly 38,000 distinct CDR3 sequences, approximately 20% detected once. This clonotype was obtained from a female donor with breast cancer. V gene TRBV10-3 combines with J gene TRBJ1-2; 9 positions agree with TRBD1. The sequencing input was naive CD4+ T cells sorted from a lymph node. Specified subset: naive CD4+ T cells, CD4+CD45RA+CD25-. CDR3 coding DNA: TGTGCCAACACTCGGGGACAGGGCGACGGCTACACCTTC. As protein: CANTRGQGDGYTF.